This TCR beta chain was recorded in a study of shared clonotypes between healthy human individuals. Study-wide findings and caveats: Genetic and exposure-history diversity was limited by the few donors. Some clonotypes were shared by all four sorted-subset donors, while others were not shared. The non-shared ones had lower generation probabilities than the shared ones.

About this clone: Its antigen is not identified.

V was trimmed by 8 bases and J by 8 bases, leaving 13 bases between them. The CDR3 spans 12 residues. Germline loops: CDR1 MNHEY, CDR2 SMNVEV (reference sequence). The assay was immunoSEQ multiplex PCR, and TCRdb's table has in-frame clones only and misses some. The data show more than 1.2 million clones, with approximately 98.5% seen just once and approximately 0.4% held by the top ten. The chain links TRBV27 to TRBJ1-5; no firm D call. This TCR came from a man aged 25-45 years in good health. Sequencing was performed on naive CD4+ T cells sorted from blood. Subset of the sample: CD45RA+ positively selected. CDR3 in amino acids: CASPVRTEPQHF. CDR3 coding DNA: TGTGCCAGCCCTGTTCGGACGGAGCCCCAGCATTTT.